This T cell receptor beta chain was captured by sequencing in a study of blood T cells in healthy people across ages. Turning to the study itself: The capture of about one barcoded beta molecule per two T cells was achieved by template switching.

Primers used in a second PCR of about 6 to 12 cycles were a sample-barcoded 5' primer and a J-beta primer mix. TCRdb itself ran the 5' RACE reads through MiXCR, one entry per CDR3 protein. The repertoire holds roughly 700,000 distinct CDR3 sequences, with roughly 25% as singletons. This clonotype showed up just a few times. This CDR3 has 13 amino acids. V lost 3 bases and J lost 6, with 11 bases in between. Germline CDR1 and CDR2: KGHSH and LQKENI. These data were likewise used in another study, on T cells of mothers and their children. From that study: When the second PCR was run, its M1S primer added sample barcodes and 2-4 random nucleotides.

Source material: blood. The V and J genes are TRBV18 and TRBJ1-1, with D perhaps matching TRBD1 (5 bases). This receptor was taken from a boy between 10 and 17 years old in good health. CDR3 sequence: CASSPAGTSEAFF. The CDR3 DNA is TGTGCCAGCTCACCGGCGGGGACTTCTGAAGCTTTCTTT.